The 26 T cell receptor beta chains given below trace back to one sample, sequenced in a study of blood T cell repertoires in COVID-19. Generated by immunoSEQ multiplex PCR, the TCRdb table keeps only in-frame clones and is missing some. Among about 150,000 clones, roughly 87% were seen once, and the ten largest hold approximately 4.1%. The sample was peripheral blood. Receptors originate from a woman aged 55 to 70 with active or convalescent COVID-19.

The CDR3 loop is CASRPAPGTGMDGYTF. The CDR3 DNA is TGTGCCAGTAGGCCCGCCCCCGGGACAGGGATGGACGGCTACACCTTC. The chain employs TRBV19 and TRBJ1-2, with 9 bases matching TRBD1. The V gene's germline CDR1 is LNHDA and CDR2 SQIVND (reference sequence). The CDR3 covers 16 residues. Germline trimming cut 6 bases from V and 8 bases from J; bases unmatched to any gene: 16.

CDR3 loop: CASRLDREWTEAFF. The DNA for the CDR3 is TGTGCCAGCCGGTTGGACAGGGAATGGACTGAAGCTTTCTTT. The J gene is TRBJ1-1, the V gene TRBV11-2; 8 bases match TRBD1. Germline values: CDR1 SGHAT, CDR2 FQNNGV. V shed 8 bases, J shed 5 bases, and the junction held 10 bases outside the gene matches. This CDR3 is built from 14 residues.

This rearrangement joins TRBV9 to TRBJ2-5, with a possible D match to TRBD1 (6 bases). Trimming took 6 bases from V and 5 from J, leaving 17 bases between them. Germline CDR1 SGDLS, CDR2 YYNGEE. This CDR3 spans 14 amino acids. This chain's CDR3 is CASTRGRGWETQYF. The CDR3 DNA is TGTGCCAGCACCCGCGGCAGGGGTTGGGAGACCCAGTACTTC.

The genes are TRBV12-5 and TRBJ1-2, with D unresolved. Trimming cost V 1 base and J 3 bases, with 6 bases left between them. CDR3 length equals 13 residues. CDR1 LGHNT and CDR2 FRNRAP come from the germline V gene. The chain's CDR3 is CASGLAIDYGYTF. CDR3 in DNA: TGTGCTAGTGGTTTGGCTATCGACTATGGCTACACCTTC.

The chain recombines TRBV7-9 with TRBJ1-3; 9 nucleotides agree with TRBD1. Trimming removed 5 bases from V and 0 bases from J; junction bases left unmatched: 2. Germline V gene data show CDR1 as SEHNR and CDR2 as FQNEAQ (reference sequence). This CDR3 region has 15 residues. The chain's CDR3 is CASSQTGGSGNTIYF. The CDR3 nucleotides are TGTGCCAGCAGCCAGACAGGGGGCTCTGGAAACACCATATATTTT.

V and J are TRBV29-1 and TRBJ2-1; D might be TRBD2 (6 bases). Germline V gives CDR1 SQVTM, CDR2 ANQGSEA. This CDR3 region has 11 residues. Trimming shortened V by 7 bases and J by 13 bases, and 17 bases separated the two germline ends. CDR3 region: CSEMNGGDQFF. The CDR3 nucleotides are TGCAGCGAGATGAACGGGGGAGACCAGTTCTTC.

This clone was detected a few times. V gene TRBV2 combines with J gene TRBJ1-5; 7 positions agree with TRBD1. Germline V gene lookup returns CDR1 SNHLY and CDR2 FYNNEI. This CDR3 spans 14 amino acids. The J segment lost 2 bases and the V segment lost 5 bases, leaving 3 bases of the junction unmatched. The CDR3 loop reads CASSSGGGNQPQHF. For the CDR3, the DNA is TGTGCCAGCAGTTCAGGGGGAGGCAATCAGCCCCAGCATTTT.

The rearrangement uses TRBV6-6 and TRBJ2-5; 12 nucleotides match TRBD1. The germline V gene has CDR1 MNHNY and CDR2 SVGAGI (reference sequence). The CDR3 totals 15 residues. V gave up 6 bases and J gave up 4 bases; unmatched junction bases: 6. This CDR3 reads CASSKGQGAGETQYF. The DNA of the CDR3 is TGTGCCAGCAGCAAGGGACAGGGGGCCGGAGAGACCCAGTACTTC.

V and J are TRBV5-5 and TRBJ2-7; tentative D call: TRBD1 (6 bases). The CDR3 is 17 amino acids. With 4 bases removed from V and 3 bases from J, the gap between germline ends came to 23 bases. Germline values: CDR1 SGHKS, CDR2 YYEKEE (reference sequence). The CDR3 DNA reads as TGTGCCAGCAGCGGGTCACTTAAGGGCCAGGGGTTCTACGAGCAGTACTTC. Encoded protein: CASSGSLKGQGFYEQYF.

The chain joins TRBV9 to TRBJ2-3, with 11 nucleotides matching TRBD1. The length of the CDR3 is 15 residues. The J segment lost 4 bases and the V segment lost 4 bases, leaving 5 bases of the junction unmatched. From germline, CDR1 is SGDLS and CDR2 YYNGEE. The CDR3 DNA sequence: TGTGCCAGCAGCCGGACAGGGGGCATTGCAGATACGCAGTATTTT. It is translated as CASSRTGGIADTQYF.

This clone appeared a few times. The CDR3 DNA reads as TGCGCCAGCAGCCAATTCCGGGACACCAATCAGCCCCAGCATTTT. This gives the protein CASSQFRDTNQPQHF. The chain has TRBV4-3 and TRBJ1-5; D may be TRBD1 (6 bases). This CDR3 is built from 15 residues. The germline V and J ends were trimmed by 2 bases and 3 bases, with 11 bases remaining between them. Germline loops: CDR1 LGHNA, CDR2 YSLEER.

The rearrangement links TRBV4-2 to TRBJ1-1, with D possibly matching TRBD1 (6 bases). The germline CDR1 and CDR2 sequences are LGHNA and YNFKEQ. CDR3 length: 15 residues. The V end was cut by 4 bases, the J end by 10 bases, with 22 bases between. CDR3 region: CASSPPLTGSRGAFF. The CDR3 DNA follows: TGTGCCAGCAGCCCACCCCTTACAGGGAGCAGGGGAGCTTTCTTT.

This clone was detected only once. This sequence joins TRBV19 and TRBJ1-1, with D uncertain. The CDR3 spans 15 residues. The V gene lost 2 bases and the J gene lost 1 base, with 11 bases spanning the gap. Germline V gene sequence: CDR1 LNHDA, CDR2 SQIVND (reference sequence). The CDR3 region is CASSIQSSWNTEAFF. DNA of the CDR3: TGTGCCAGTAGTATACAGTCCTCGTGGAACACTGAAGCTTTCTTT.

The rearrangement uses TRBV4-1 and TRBJ1-3, with D maybe TRBD1 (6 bases). Germline CDR1 MGHRA, CDR2 YSYEKL. The length of the CDR3 is 14 residues. V was shortened by 4 bases and J by 2 bases, with 9 bases between the two germline ends. CDR3 amino acids: CASSPWTAGNTIYF. The CDR3 DNA follows: TGCGCCAGCAGCCCGTGGACAGCTGGAAACACCATATATTTT.

This clone was counted a single time. V gene TRBV7-9 combines with J gene TRBJ2-3; tentatively, D is TRBD2 (5 bases). The germline CDR1 and CDR2 sequences are SEHNR and FQNEAQ (reference sequence). The V end was cut by 5 bases, the J end by 5 bases, with 8 bases between. CDR3 length: 12 residues. The CDR3 nucleotides are TGTGCCAGCAGCGTCCGGGGAGATACGCAGTATTTT. This codes for CASSVRGDTQYF.

The chain is built from TRBV5-1 and TRBJ2-3, with TRBD2 identical over 8 bases. CDR1 is SGHRS and CDR2 is YFSETQ in the germline V gene. Germline trimming cut 4 bases from V and 3 bases from J; bases unmatched to any gene: 7. CDR3 size: 15 residues. In DNA form, the CDR3 reads TGCGCCAGCAGCAGGGACGGGGGGGCAACAGATACGCAGTATTTT. Translating it yields CASSRDGGATDTQYF.

V is TRBV24-1 and J is TRBJ1-2; weak D call: TRBD1 (6 bases). Germline CDR1 and CDR2: KGHDR and SFDVKD. Trimming removed 5 bases at V and 1 base at J, with 16 bases between. The CDR3 length is 16 residues. The CDR3 loop is CATSVIPGHLNYGYTF. In nucleotides, the CDR3 is TGTGCCACCAGTGTCATACCGGGACACCTTAACTATGGCTACACCTTC.

The chain has TRBV6-1 and TRBJ2-7; TRBD2 agrees at 9 bases. The J segment lost 2 bases and the V segment lost 5 bases, leaving 1 base of the junction unmatched. The CDR3 is 13 amino acids. Per germline, CDR1 MNHNS and CDR2 SASEGT. CDR3 amino acids: CASSLAGTYEQYF. In nucleotides, the CDR3 is TGTGCCAGCAGTCTAGCGGGGACCTACGAGCAGTACTTC.

This chain joins TRBV14 and TRBJ1-1; 7 bases fit TRBD1. Germline values: CDR1 SGHDN, CDR2 FVKESK. Trimming removed 10 bases from V and 5 bases from J; junction bases left unmatched: 4. The CDR3 consists of 11 residues. The CDR3 DNA sequence: TGTGCCACCGCAGGGGGAACTGAAGCTTTCTTT. Protein sequence: CATAGGTEAFF.

The rearrangement links TRBV4-3 to TRBJ1-2; D gene uncertain. CDR1 LGHNA and CDR2 YSLEER come from the germline V gene. CDR3 length: 16 residues. V lost 0 bases, J lost 2 bases, and 13 bases lay in between. CDR3 residues: CASSQDRQNPNYGYTF. The CDR3 bases are TGCGCCAGCAGCCAAGATCGCCAGAACCCGAACTATGGCTACACCTTC.

The CDR3 region has the DNA TGTGCCAGCGGAATCGGGACAGGGGGTAACTATGGCTACACCTTC. It translates to CASGIGTGGNYGYTF. The V and J genes are TRBV3-1 (or the pseudogene TRBV3-2) and TRBJ1-2; the match to TRBD1 covers 11 bases. CDR1 is LGHDT and CDR2 is YNNKEL in the germline V gene (reference sequence). Losses at the gene ends were 8 bases for V and 1 base for J; bases not matched to a gene: 6. This CDR3 is 15 amino acids long.

Note on this clone: The sample carries other DNA sequences with the same CDR3. The rearrangement links TRBV18 to TRBJ2-3, with D hard to call. The V and J ends lost 0 bases and 0 bases respectively, with 4 bases between them. Germline V CDR1 and CDR2: KGHSH, LQKENI. CDR3 length equals 14 residues. The CDR3 loop is CASSPPSSTDTQYF. The CDR3 region has the DNA TGTGCCAGCTCACCACCGTCTAGCACAGATACGCAGTATTTT.

This chain uses TRBV7-2 with TRBJ1-1, with a tentative D call TRBD1 (6 bases). Looked up from germline, CDR1 is SGHTA and CDR2 is FQGNSA. This CDR3 has 14 residues. The germline V and J ends were trimmed by 3 bases and 4 bases, with 12 bases remaining between them. DNA for the CDR3: TGTGCCAGCAGCTTTGGACAGTCCCGCACTGAAGCTTTCTTT. Translated, it gives CASSFGQSRTEAFF.

The chain links TRBV6-5 to TRBJ1-2; 7 bases align to TRBD1. Trimming at V came to 0 bases and at J to 4 bases, leaving 5 bases not matched to a gene. CDR1 MNHEY and CDR2 SVGAGI come from the germline V gene. The CDR3 length is 15 residues. The CDR3 reads CASSYSHRGSYGYTF. In DNA form, the CDR3 reads TGTGCCAGCAGTTACTCCCACAGGGGAAGCTATGGCTACACCTTC.

This clone occurred once. The gene calls are TRBV6-1 and TRBJ2-7, with D perhaps matching TRBD1 (8 bases). This CDR3 region has 14 residues. Germline V CDR1 and CDR2: MNHNS, SASEGT. Trimming took 1 base from V and 6 from J, leaving 13 bases between them. The chain's CDR3 is CASSEETGEGEQYF. CDR3 nucleotides: TGTGCCAGCAGTGAAGAGACAGGGGAGGGCGAGCAGTACTTC.

This chain joins TRBV24-1 and TRBJ2-2, with 9 bases identical to TRBD1. The germline V gene has CDR1 KGHDR and CDR2 SFDVKD. CDR3 length: 17 amino acids. The V segment lost 4 bases and the J segment 7 bases; nucleotides outside the gene matches: 12. Written as DNA, the CDR3 is TGTGCCACCAGTGACACCCGGGACAGGGTAAATGGCGGGGAGCTGTTTTTT. Translated, it gives CATSDTRDRVNGGELFF.